One sample yielded the 19 T cell receptor beta chains listed below, sequenced in a study of CXCR3-negative and CXCR3-positive naive CD8 T cells. Study-level results: The study found more hydrophobic TRB CDR3s in CXCR3-positive naive cells than in CXCR3-negative naive cells.

Libraries were UMI-labeled 5' RACE TRB cDNA. TCRdb reprocessed the 5' RACE reads and reports one entry per CDR3 protein, with no DNA. Its table lists under 8,500 distinct CDR3 sequences. These TCRs' antigens remain unknown. The material sequenced was naive CXCR3+ CD8+ T cells from blood. Subset given: CD45RO-CCR7+CD27+CD95- naive CD8+ T cells expressing CXCR3 (TNR3+). Source of these receptors: a human donor in good health. Some clones in this sample may be carry-over from other donors' samples.

This rearrangement joins TRBV5-1 to TRBJ2-7; the TCRdb call, TRBD1, lacks DNA for checking. Germline V gene lookup returns CDR1 SGHRS and CDR2 YFSETQ. The CDR3 runs to 16 residues. The CDR3 is CASHPGTGDRAYEQYF.

Considering frequency, this clonotype is medium-sized (0.01 to 0.1%). V and J are TRBV29-1 and TRBJ2-2; the TRBD1 assignment by TCRdb is unverifiable without DNA. The V gene's germline CDR1 is SQVTM and CDR2 ANQGSEA. This CDR3 spans 12 amino acids. CDR3 sequence: CSGRGDTGELFF.

The CDR3 reads CVSSLAPNSYNSPLHF. The genes are TRBV7-6 and TRBJ1-6. This CDR3 region has 16 residues. Germline CDR1 is SGHVS and CDR2 is FNYEAQ.

This chain uses TRBV29-1 with TRBJ2-7; TCRdb gives TRBD1 as the D gene, but with no DNA this cannot be confirmed. From germline, CDR1 is SQVTM and CDR2 ANQGSEA. The CDR3 consists of 13 residues. This chain's CDR3 is CSVEGDSPYEQYF.

This clonotype is called medium-sized based on its frequency. CDR3 protein: CASSLPGQGLAGDYNEQFF. The V call is TRBV3-1, the J call TRBJ2-1; TCRdb picks TRBD1, but there is no DNA to check that call. There are 19 residues in the CDR3. CDR1 and CDR2 from the germline V gene are LGHDT and YNNKEL (reference sequence).

The CDR3 region is CASSEGHFYEQYF. The chain recombines TRBV10-2 with TRBJ2-7; the TCRdb D gene call, TRBD1, has no DNA to confirm it. The germline V gene has CDR1 WSHSY and CDR2 SAAADI. This CDR3 comprises 13 residues.

The genes are TRBV20-1 and TRBJ2-1; the D call of TRBD2 rests on TCRdb alone, since no DNA is present to check it. Germline V gene lookup returns CDR1 DFQATT and CDR2 SNEGSKA (reference sequence). CDR3 length: 13 amino acids. This CDR3 is CSAHISGSIEQFF.

Considering frequency, this clonotype is medium-sized. This chain connects TRBV7-9 to TRBJ2-1; TCRdb selects TRBD2, and the lack of DNA leaves this call unchecked. The CDR3 is 15 amino acids. Germline lookup yields CDR1 SEHNR and CDR2 FQNEAQ (reference sequence). The CDR3 here is CASSLSSERENEQFF.

This rearrangement joins TRBV5-1 to TRBJ2-3; there is no DNA to check the TCRdb D call of TRBD2. Looked up from germline, CDR1 is SGHRS and CDR2 is YFSETQ. The CDR3 consists of 15 residues. The CDR3 reads CASSLDLAVTDTQYF. The complete variable domain, with remaining parts taken from reference TRBV5-1 and TRBJ2-3, reads KAGVTQTPRYLIKTRGQQVTLSCSPISGHRSVSWYQQTPGQGLQFLFEYFSETQRNKGNFPGRFSGRQFSNSRSEMNVSTLELGDSALYLCASSLDLAVTDTQYFGPGTRLTVL.

The V call is TRBV3-1, the J call TRBJ2-7; TCRdb returns TRBD1, unconfirmable since there is no DNA. CDR3 length: 16 residues. Per the germline V gene, CDR1 is LGHDT and CDR2 is YNNKEL (reference sequence). The CDR3 is CASSPPGGLSTYEQYF.

The V gene is TRBV12-3 or TRBV12-4, the J gene TRBJ1-4. The length of the CDR3 is 12 residues. The CDR3 here is CASSLNLGKLFF.

The chain employs TRBV12-3 or TRBV12-4 and TRBJ2-1; TCRdb picks TRBD2, but there is no DNA to check that call. This CDR3 spans 17 amino acids. The CDR3 sequence is CASSDYLAGGPNNEQFF.

The CDR3 loop is CASINAGAAYGYTF. This sequence joins TRBV28 and TRBJ1-2; TCRdb picks TRBD1, but there is no DNA to check that call. The germline CDR1 and CDR2 sequences are MDHEN and SYDVKM. The CDR3 extends over 14 amino acids.

The J gene is TRBJ1-5, the V gene TRBV7-6. The CDR3 covers 12 residues. From germline, CDR1 is SGHVS and CDR2 FNYEAQ. The CDR3 here is CASSLEDQPQHF.

V usage is TRBV7-2 and J usage is TRBJ2-1; TCRdb selects TRBD2, and the lack of DNA leaves this call unchecked. This CDR3 comprises 15 residues. The germline V gene encodes CDR1 SGHTA and CDR2 FQGNSA. This CDR3 reads CASSLEAGAYNEQFF.

This chain uses TRBV5-1 with TRBJ2-7; the TCRdb call, TRBD1, lacks DNA for checking. The germline V gene has CDR1 SGHRS and CDR2 YFSETQ. This CDR3 spans 15 amino acids. The CDR3 protein is CASSLGQGISYEQYF.

The chain uses TRBV6-2 or TRBV6-3 and TRBJ2-1; the D call of TRBD2 rests on TCRdb alone, since no DNA is present to check it. The CDR3 length is 14 residues. CDR1 MNHEY and CDR2 SVGEGT come from the germline V gene. Here the CDR3 reads CASTDLPIYNEQFF.

Its frequency marks this clonotype as medium-sized. The chain uses TRBV29-1 and TRBJ2-2; TCRdb outputs TRBD2, but without DNA this stays unchecked. The CDR3 has 14 residues. The germline gives CDR1 SQVTM, CDR2 ANQGSEA. The chain's CDR3 is CSVLTAAGTGELFF.

By frequency, this clonotype registers medium-sized. This chain joins TRBV27 and TRBJ2-7; TCRdb indicates TRBD2, and absent DNA this call remains unverified. The CDR3 loop spans 16 amino acids. Germline CDR1 MNHEY, CDR2 SMNVEV (reference sequence). This CDR3 is CASSLFTDRGSYEQYF.